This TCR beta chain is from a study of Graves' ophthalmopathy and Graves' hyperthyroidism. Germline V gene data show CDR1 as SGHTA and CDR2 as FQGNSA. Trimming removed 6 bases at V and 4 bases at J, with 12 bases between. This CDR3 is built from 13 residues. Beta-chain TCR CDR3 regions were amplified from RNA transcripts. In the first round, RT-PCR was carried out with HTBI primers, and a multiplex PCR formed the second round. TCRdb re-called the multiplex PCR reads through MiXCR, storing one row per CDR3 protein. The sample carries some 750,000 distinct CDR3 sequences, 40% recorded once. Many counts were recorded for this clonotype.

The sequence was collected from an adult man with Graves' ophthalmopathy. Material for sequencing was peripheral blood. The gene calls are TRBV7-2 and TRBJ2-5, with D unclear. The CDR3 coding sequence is TGTGCCAGCAGAAGTCTGGACCGAGAGACCCAGTACTTC. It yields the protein CASRSLDRETQYF.